Listed here are 32 T cell receptor beta chains from one sample, sequenced in a study of Japanese encephalitis immunity and Zika vaccine responses (dated by TCRdb to the early 2020s). PBMCs were labeled with CellTrace CFSE and cultured for 6 to 7 days in RPMI with 8% human serum plus peptide pools at 0.9 to 1 ug/mL each. The protocol used for the library was 5' RACE. Sequencing relied on an Illumina MiSeq. The public sequencing data were trimmed at Q25 with fastp and processed into clonotypes with MiXCR by TCRdb, which kept only in-frame beta chains. Merged by CDR3 protein, the rows form single entries marked with the most common genes and DNA. This sample lists about 320 distinct CDR3 sequences; around 2.9% were detected once. Roughly 45% of the sample is in the top ten clones. Sequenced material: antigen-activated CD8+ T cells from blood, cultured, taken during a Zika inactivated vaccine study. These receptors all stem from an adult man who received an inactivated Zika virus vaccine.

By share, this clonotype ranks as hyperexpanded (1% or more). The rearrangement joins TRBV5-5 to TRBJ2-5; the D call may be TRBD1 or TRBD2 (5 bases each). V lost 5 bases and J 5 bases, leaving 22 bases between the germline ends. The CDR3 consists of 16 residues. Germline CDR1 and CDR2: SGHKS and YYEKEE (reference sequence). CDR3 coding DNA: TGTGCCAGCAGTTTGAACCGGGGCCCAACGGCGGAGACCCAGTACTTC. This sequence encodes CASSLNRGPTAETQYF.

By proportion, this clonotype is large. V is TRBV20-1 and J is TRBJ2-7; D may be TRBD1 (5 bases). The V gene's germline CDR1 is DFQATT and CDR2 SNEGSKA (reference sequence). V was shortened by 3 bases and J by 3 bases, with 12 bases between the two germline ends. This CDR3 comprises 13 residues. The CDR3 protein is CSARGQSDYEQYF. The CDR3 region has the DNA TGCAGTGCTAGGGGGCAGTCTGACTACGAGCAGTACTTC.

This clonotype is large in the sample. CDR3 amino acids: CASSQYKEDTEAFF. In DNA form, the CDR3 reads TGTGCCAGCAGCCAATACAAGGAGGACACTGAAGCTTTCTTT. The chain recombines TRBV14 with TRBJ1-1; the D is unclear. The CDR3 length is 14 residues. V gave up 2 bases and J gave up 3 bases, with 10 bases separating them. The germline CDR1 and CDR2 sequences are SGHDN and FVKESK.

This clonotype is large. V usage is TRBV6-4 and J usage is TRBJ2-6; TRBD2 agrees at 7 bases. V lost 3 bases to trimming and J lost 0 bases; unmatched junction nucleotides: 2. The germline gives CDR1 MRHNA, CDR2 SNTAGT. The CDR3 has 16 amino acids. Here the CDR3 reads CASSEGGGSGANVLTF. The CDR3 nucleotides are TGTGCCAGCAGTGAGGGCGGGGGCTCTGGGGCCAACGTCCTGACTTTC.

This clonotype is labeled large. This chain uses TRBV20-1 with TRBJ1-1; maybe TRBD1 (6 bases). CDR1 is DFQATT, CDR2 SNEGSKA, per germline (reference sequence). The CDR3 consists of 12 residues. Between the trimmed V and J ends, which lost 4 bases and 5 bases, there was a span of 11 bases. CDR3 region: CSAMRGDTEAFF. CDR3 in DNA: TGCAGTGCTATGAGGGGGGATACTGAAGCTTTCTTT.

In its sample, this clonotype ranks as medium-sized. This chain links TRBV4-1 with TRBJ2-2, with D tentatively TRBD1 (5 bases). CDR1 MGHRA and CDR2 YSYEKL come from the germline V gene. Trimming cost V 0 bases and J 1 base, with 6 bases left between them. This CDR3 contains 15 residues. In DNA, the CDR3 is TGCGCCAGCAGCCAAGAAAGGGGGAACACCGGGGAGCTGTTTTTT. Encoded protein: CASSQERGNTGELFF.

This clonotype was found many times. The chain is built from TRBV3-1 and TRBJ1-6; 7 nucleotides line up with TRBD1. Losses at the gene ends were 4 bases for V and 5 bases for J; bases not matched to a gene: 8. The CDR3 consists of 16 residues. Looked up from germline, CDR1 is LGHDT and CDR2 is YNNKEL (reference sequence). The CDR3 DNA sequence: TGTGCCAGCAGCCCAACAGGGGCTTTCCATAATTCACCCCTCCACTTT. Translation gives CASSPTGAFHNSPLHF.

There are a few counts of this clonotype. This chain uses TRBV6-1 with TRBJ1-5; D unresolved. The germline V and J ends were trimmed by 1 base and 1 base, with 11 bases remaining between them. Germline V gives CDR1 MNHNS, CDR2 SASEGT. This CDR3 has 16 residues. The CDR3 loop reads CASSEGSAASNQPQHF. The CDR3 coding sequence is TGTGCCAGCAGTGAAGGGTCGGCAGCCAGCAATCAGCCCCAGCATTTT.

This clonotype showed up just a few times. V is TRBV3-1 and J is TRBJ1-4; D remains ambiguous. Trimming removed 6 bases from V and 0 bases from J, with 8 bases in between. Germline V gene sequence: CDR1 LGHDT, CDR2 YNNKEL (reference sequence). The CDR3 has 14 residues. CDR3 sequence (DNA): TGTGCCAGCAGTGAGCAGGCAACTAATGAAAAACTGTTTTTT. Its translation: CASSEQATNEKLFF.

This clonotype is judged large. The rearrangement joins TRBV6-4 to TRBJ2-1; D ambiguous. CDR3 length: 14 residues. Trimming stripped 4 bases from V and 1 base from J, with 8 bases between. From germline, CDR1 is MRHNA and CDR2 SNTAGT. In DNA, the CDR3 is TGTGCCAGCAGTGCCTCAGCGTCCTACAATGAGCAGTTCTTC. As protein: CASSASASYNEQFF.

This clonotype is deemed hyperexpanded (1% or more). The chain employs TRBV27 and TRBJ2-7, with 7 bases that match TRBD1. The CDR3 contains 12 residues. Per germline, CDR1 MNHEY and CDR2 SMNVEV (reference sequence). With V trimmed by 5 bases and J by 6 bases, 4 bases remained unmatched. The CDR3 nucleotides read TGTGCCAGCAGTAAGGGGGCTGGCGAGCAGTACTTC. Its protein product is CASSKGAGEQYF.

In this sample, this clonotype is medium-sized. The chain carries TRBV19 and TRBJ2-2; tentatively, D is TRBD1 (6 bases). In germline, CDR1 is LNHDA, CDR2 SQIVND (reference sequence). The CDR3 totals 14 residues. The ends were cut back, 8 bases at V and 3 bases at J, with 13 bases in the middle. CDR3 amino acids: CASEEQGHTGELFF. Here the CDR3 DNA reads TGTGCCAGTGAGGAACAGGGTCACACCGGGGAGCTGTTTTTT.

Only a few counts were recorded for this clonotype. The chain recombines TRBV11-2 with TRBJ1-5; a weak D match, TRBD1 (5 bases). V was trimmed by 1 base and J by 4 bases, leaving 8 bases between them. This CDR3 has 14 residues. Germline V lookup: CDR1 SGHAT, CDR2 FQNNGV. This chain's CDR3 is CASSLGGWNQPQHF. The CDR3 nucleotides read TGTGCCAGCAGCTTAGGGGGGTGGAATCAGCCCCAGCATTTT.

This clonotype rates as medium-sized. The chain recombines TRBV7-2 with TRBJ2-3, with D hard to call. The CDR3 extends over 14 amino acids. V was cut by 1 base and J by 6 bases, with 11 bases left in between. Germline CDR1 SGHTA, CDR2 FQGNSA. The CDR3 here is CASSLVMSTDTQYF. Here the CDR3 DNA reads TGTGCCAGCAGCTTAGTAATGTCCACCGATACGCAGTATTTT.

This clonotype is classed as medium-sized. The rearrangement uses TRBV9 and TRBJ2-3, with unresolved D. The CDR3 runs 14 residues. Germline loops: CDR1 SGDLS, CDR2 YYNGEE. Trimming removed 2 bases at V and 1 base at J, with 8 bases between. The chain's CDR3 is CASSVSVGTDTQYF. The CDR3 DNA follows: TGTGCCAGCAGCGTTTCGGTGGGCACAGATACGCAGTATTTT.

By share, this clonotype ranks as medium-sized. J is TRBJ2-3 and V is TRBV20-1, with TRBD1 identical over 7 bases. Germline V CDR1 and CDR2: DFQATT, SNEGSKA (reference sequence). V dropped 7 bases and J dropped 2; count of bases not matched to a gene: 6. CDR3 length: 13 amino acids. The CDR3 coding sequence is TGCAGTGTTGGGACAGAAGACACAGATACGCAGTATTTT. Residues: CSVGTEDTDTQYF.

This clonotype qualifies as medium-sized. The gene calls are TRBV12-3 or TRBV12-4 and TRBJ2-1; D is tentatively TRBD1 or TRBD2 (5 bases each). V was pared by 1 base and J by 10 bases, with 11 bases between. The CDR3 is 13 amino acids. CDR3 protein: CASSLGGTPEQFF. In nucleotides, the CDR3 is TGTGCCAGCAGTTTAGGAGGGACGCCGGAGCAGTTCTTC.

This clonotype is labeled as medium-sized. This sequence joins TRBV11-2 and TRBJ1-3, with D unresolved. CDR1 SGHAT and CDR2 FQNNGV come from the germline V gene. This CDR3 contains 15 residues. Trimming pared 5 bases from V and 1 base from J, leaving 12 bases between. CDR3 sequence: CASSEKIGSGNTIYF. The CDR3 bases are TGTGCCAGCAGCGAGAAAATCGGTTCTGGAAACACCATATATTTT. The whole variable domain, filled in from reference TRBV11-2 and TRBJ1-3, reads EAGVAQSPRYKIIEKRQSVAFWCNPISGHATLYWYQQILGQGPKLLIQFQNNGVVDDSQLPKDRFSAERLKGVDSTLKIQPAKLEDSAVYLCASSEKIGSGNTIYFGEGSWLTVV.

This clonotype is large. The chain has TRBV9 and TRBJ2-7; D possibly corresponds to TRBD1 (6 bases). In germline, CDR1 is SGDLS, CDR2 YYNGEE. CDR3 length: 14 residues. V was clipped by 0 bases and J by 2 bases, with 9 bases between them. Here the CDR3 DNA reads TGTGCCAGCAGCGTAGCCCAGGGGACCTACGAGCAGTACTTC. It is translated as CASSVAQGTYEQYF.

In its sample, this clonotype is medium-sized. This sequence joins TRBV4-3 and TRBJ2-1; either TRBD1 or TRBD2 may fit D (5 bases each). The CDR3 totals 15 residues. The ends were cut back, 1 base at V and 7 bases at J, with 14 bases in the middle. CDR1 is LGHNA, CDR2 YSLEER, per germline. CDR3 in amino acids: CASSQVIGEGNEQFF. DNA of the CDR3: TGCGCCAGCAGCCAAGTCATAGGCGAGGGGAATGAGCAGTTCTTC.

Within the sample, this clonotype is large. The J gene is TRBJ2-5, the V gene TRBV7-8; 7 nucleotides match TRBD1. J lost 3 bases, V lost 6 bases, and 13 bases had no gene match. CDR3 length equals 16 residues. CDR1 and CDR2 from the germline V gene are SGHVS and FQNEAQ. The CDR3 here is CASRPRQGVGEETQYF. The CDR3 DNA is TGTGCCAGCAGACCTCGACAGGGAGTAGGGGAAGAGACCCAGTACTTC.

This clonotype is medium-sized by share. This rearrangement joins TRBV20-1 to TRBJ2-5, with 11 nucleotides matching TRBD2. Germline lookup yields CDR1 DFQATT and CDR2 SNEGSKA (reference sequence). The ends lost 2 bases at V and 4 bases at J; junction bases unmatched: 3. This CDR3 comprises 14 residues. This chain's CDR3 is CSARSGLAVETQYF. CDR3 in DNA: TGCAGTGCTAGATCGGGACTAGCGGTAGAGACCCAGTACTTC.

By share of the sample, this clonotype is large (0.1 to 1%). The rearrangement joins TRBV7-9 to TRBJ2-5; D is uncertain. The CDR3 is 14 residues long. V lost 5 bases to trimming and J lost 5 bases, with 15 bases between them. In germline, CDR1 is SEHNR, CDR2 FQNEAQ (reference sequence). The CDR3 region is CASSLPWQLETQYF. The CDR3, as DNA: TGTGCCAGCAGCCTGCCCTGGCAGCTGGAGACCCAGTACTTC. Drawing the rest from reference TRBV7-9 and TRBJ2-5, the complete variable domain is DTGVSQNPRHKITKRGQNVTFRCDPISEHNRLYWYRQTLGQGPEFLTYFQNEAQLEKSRLLSDRFSAERPKGSFSTLEIQRTEQGDSAMYLCASSLPWQLETQYFGPGTRLLVL.

This chain connects TRBV5-4 to TRBJ2-2; 9 nucleotides line up with TRBD2. The CDR3 spans 17 residues. The germline V gene encodes CDR1 SGHNT and CDR2 YYREEE (reference sequence). V lost 0 bases, J lost 5 bases, and 8 bases stayed unmatched. CDR3 sequence reads: CASSLGGLAGTTGELFF. CDR3 in DNA: TGTGCCAGCAGCTTGGGTGGTCTAGCGGGGACTACCGGGGAGCTGTTTTTT. The whole variable domain, remainder taken from reference TRBV5-4 and TRBJ2-2, is ETGVTQSPTHLIKTRGQQVTLRCSSQSGHNTVSWYQQALGQGPQFIFQYYREEENGRGNFPPRFSGLQFPNYSSELNVNALELDDSALYLCASSLGGLAGTTGELFFGEGSRLTVL.

This clonotype is deemed large. This sequence joins TRBV10-3 and TRBJ2-7; 7 bases match TRBD1. CDR3 size: 13 residues. Germline CDR1 is ENHRY and CDR2 is SYGVKD. J was trimmed by 1 base and V by 8 bases; bases with no gene match: 5. The CDR3 protein is CAIGQANSYEQYF. CDR3 DNA: TGTGCCATCGGACAGGCCAATTCCTACGAGCAGTACTTC.

Relative to its sample, this clonotype is medium-sized. The J gene is TRBJ2-7, the V gene TRBV15, with no clear D. The V gene lost 1 base and the J gene lost 5 bases, with 12 bases spanning the gap. The length of the CDR3 is 14 residues. The germline CDR1 and CDR2 sequences are LNHNV and YYDKDF (reference sequence). The CDR3 DNA is TGTGCCACCAGCAGAGGACCAGCTCCCAACGAGCAGTACTTC. It is translated as CATSRGPAPNEQYF.

This clonotype is medium-sized within its sample. The chain employs TRBV6-1 and TRBJ1-3; no clear D gene. The CDR3 has 15 residues. Germline CDR1 is MNHNS and CDR2 is SASEGT. V lost 7 bases and J lost 0, with 13 bases in between. DNA of the CDR3: TGTGCCAGCACCTTGCAGGACGGCTCTGGAAACACCATATATTTT. Translation gives CASTLQDGSGNTIYF.

V usage is TRBV7-8 and J usage is TRBJ1-5; tentatively, D is TRBD1 (5 bases). There are 14 residues in the CDR3. Germline lookup yields CDR1 SGHVS and CDR2 FQNEAQ. V was clipped by 5 bases and J by 7 bases, with 15 bases between them. In DNA, the CDR3 is TGTGCCAGCAGCGACGGCGGGGGGTGCCAGCCCCAGCATTTT. Translated: CASSDGGGCQPQHF.

The V call is TRBV19, the J call TRBJ1-4, with D possibly matching TRBD1 (6 bases). The CDR3 is made up of 14 amino acids. Germline-derived CDR1 and CDR2 are LNHDA and SQIVND (reference sequence). The V gene lost 9 bases and the J gene lost 0 bases, with 11 bases spanning the gap. The CDR3 is CASKDSATNEKLFF. In nucleotides, the CDR3 is TGTGCCAGCAAGGACAGTGCAACTAATGAAAAACTGTTTTTT.

This clonotype has a handful of counts. This chain links TRBV29-1 with TRBJ2-7; a possible D gene is TRBD1 (5 bases). V dropped 2 bases and J dropped 1 base, with 12 bases sitting between them. The germline V gene has CDR1 SQVTM and CDR2 ANQGSEA. This CDR3 region has 14 residues. CDR3 residues: CSVELAGLSYEQYF. The DNA of the CDR3 is TGCAGCGTTGAATTGGCAGGGCTTTCCTACGAGCAGTACTTC.

By sample share, this clonotype is medium-sized. The gene calls are TRBV9 and TRBJ1-1; 8 bases fit TRBD1. V dropped 0 bases and J dropped 1; count of bases not matched to a gene: 5. Germline CDR1 is SGDLS and CDR2 is YYNGEE. The CDR3 is 16 amino acids. CDR3 in amino acids: CASSVDYRGSNTEAFF. The DNA of the CDR3 is TGTGCCAGCAGCGTAGATTACAGGGGGTCGAACACTGAAGCTTTCTTT.

In this sample, this clonotype is hyperexpanded. The gene calls are TRBV6-5 and TRBJ2-1; 7 positions agree with TRBD2. CDR1 MNHEY and CDR2 SVGAGI come from the germline V gene. The junction had 11 bases not matched to a gene; V was cut back by 6 bases and J by 3 bases. The CDR3 runs 16 residues. The chain's CDR3 is CASSPLSGGVYNEQFF. CDR3 DNA sequence: TGTGCCAGCAGCCCCCTCTCGGGGGGAGTCTACAATGAGCAGTTCTTC.